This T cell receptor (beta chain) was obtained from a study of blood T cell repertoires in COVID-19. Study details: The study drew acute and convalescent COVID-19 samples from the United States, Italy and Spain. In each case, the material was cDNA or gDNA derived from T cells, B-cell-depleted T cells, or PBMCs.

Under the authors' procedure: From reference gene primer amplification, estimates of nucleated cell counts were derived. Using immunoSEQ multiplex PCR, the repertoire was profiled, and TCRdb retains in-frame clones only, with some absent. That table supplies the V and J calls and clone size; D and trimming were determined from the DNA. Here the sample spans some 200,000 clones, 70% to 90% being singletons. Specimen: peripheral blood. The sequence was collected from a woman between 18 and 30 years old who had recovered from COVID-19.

CDR3 protein: CASSLPGEAYEQYF. The CDR3 nucleotides read TGTGCCAGTAGCCTGCCGGGAGAGGCCTACGAGCAGTACTTC. The chain recombines TRBV19 with TRBJ2-7, with a possible D match to TRBD2 (6 bases). V lost 6 bases, J lost 2 bases, and 14 bases lay in between. The length of the CDR3 is 14 residues. The germline V gene has CDR1 LNHDA and CDR2 SQIVND (reference sequence).